The sequence of this TCR beta chain was determined in a study of response to subunit inactivated influenza vaccine. TCRdb reanalysed the RT-PCR reads using MiXCR and keeps one entry per CDR3 protein. Seen here are 800,000 to 1,000,000 distinct CDR3 sequences, 20% to 25% observed once, and the top ten hold about 10%. Sample: PBMCs from blood, taken roughly 5 days after vaccination. This TCR was recovered from a man aged 50-59 years who received an inactivated influenza vaccine.

CDR3 loop: CASSGTGPVVADTQYF. In DNA, the CDR3 is TGTGCCAGCAGCGGTACGGGACCCGTGGTGGCAGATACGCAGTATTTT. The chain combines TRBV11-1 with TRBJ2-3, with D possibly being TRBD1 or TRBD2 (5 bases each). Trimming removed 5 bases from V and 4 bases from J, with 19 bases in between. Per the germline V gene, CDR1 is SGHAT and CDR2 is FQDESV (reference sequence). This CDR3 has 16 amino acids.